This record looks at one T cell receptor beta chain sequence and its context. As processed by the authors: Reference gene primer amplification in the assay estimated nucleated cell counts. Clones were sequenced by immunoSEQ multiplex PCR, and TCRdb holds only the in-frame ones, with some missing. V and J calls and clone size are those listed in that table; D and trimming were worked out from the DNA. This table holds a few hundred thousand clones, 85% found once. Residents of approximately 25 US areas, aged about 18 to 95 years, made up the participants. The recovered donors of Cohort 3 showed two negative PCRs, clearance, or symptom resolution. The sample originates from a study of blood T cell repertoires in COVID-19. Study-wide context: Samples representing acute and convalescent COVID-19 were sourced from the United States, Italy and Spain.

The CDR3 is 14 amino acids. Trimming removed 5 bases from V and 1 base from J, with 11 bases in between. Germline CDR1 MDHEN, CDR2 SYDVKM. Source material: PBMCs or T cells enriched from blood (not recorded which). The source of this sequence is a man aged 40-55 years who had recovered from COVID-19. The V call is TRBV28, the J call TRBJ1-1; D is perhaps TRBD1 (5 bases). This chain's CDR3 is CASSDGGANTEAFF. The CDR3 nucleotides read TGTGCCAGCAGTGATGGCGGGGCGAACACTGAAGCTTTCTTT. Using reference TRBV28 and TRBJ1-1 for the parts outside the CDR3, the full variable domain is DVKVTQSSRYLVKRTGEKVFLECVQDMDHENMFWYRQDPGLGLRLIYFSYDVKMKEKGDIPEGYSVSREKKERFSLILESASTNQTSMYLCASSDGGANTEAFFGQGTRLTVV.